This TCR beta chain was profiled in a study of immune heterogeneity within non-small cell lung tumors. Study-wide points: Local clonality of T cells correlated moderately yet significantly with local tumor mutational burden (R approximately 0.35).

Remarks on this clonotype: As yet, its antigen is unknown.

The template for each sample was roughly 600 ng of genomic DNA, which had been extracted from bulk tumor tissue. Widely spaced biopsies, several per primary tumor, were obtained at surgery. Undergoing curative surgery were patients whose non-small cell lung cancer was untreated and newly diagnosed. Donors comprised surgical patients with newly diagnosed non-small cell lung cancer, operated on with curative intent. TCR beta CDR3 was amplified by multiplex PCR using 32 V and 13 J primers. One entry per CDR3 protein, called by TCRdb with MiXCR from the multiplex PCR reads. The sample carries more than 9,000 distinct CDR3 sequences, less than 30% recorded once. The sample was lung tumor tissue. The sequence was collected from a woman aged 55-75 years with non-small cell lung cancer.

The DNA for the CDR3 is TGTGCCATCAGTGAGTGGGGACTAGCGGGAAGCAATGAGCAGTTCTTC. This gives the protein CAISEWGLAGSNEQFF. The chain is built from TRBV10-3 and TRBJ2-1; 13 bases map to TRBD2. Germline lookup yields CDR1 ENHRY and CDR2 SYGVKD. V trimming: 1 base; J trimming: 6 bases; junction bases outside the gene matches: 3. The CDR3 length is 16 residues.